The source of this T cell receptor (beta chain) is a study of cytomegalovirus exposure and HLA in healthy donors. CDR1 is SQVTM and CDR2 is ANQGSEA in the germline V gene. Between the trimmed V and J ends, which lost 4 bases and 8 bases, there was a span of 11 bases. The CDR3 consists of 12 residues. Participants comprised healthy donors of bone marrow. The PCR contained 60 Vbeta and 13 Jbeta primers. Produced via immunoSEQ multiplex PCR; TCRdb's table is partial and in-frame only. This table has around 150,000 clones, approximately 80% appearing once. This clone occurred once. This TCR was sampled from a middle-aged man in good health and CMV-seronegative. V and J are TRBV29-1 and TRBJ1-4; the D gene is possibly TRBD1 (5 bases). The specimen was PBMCs. In DNA form, the CDR3 reads TGCAGCGTTGTAACGGGGGAGGAAAAACTGTTTTTT. Translating gives CSVVTGEEKLFF.